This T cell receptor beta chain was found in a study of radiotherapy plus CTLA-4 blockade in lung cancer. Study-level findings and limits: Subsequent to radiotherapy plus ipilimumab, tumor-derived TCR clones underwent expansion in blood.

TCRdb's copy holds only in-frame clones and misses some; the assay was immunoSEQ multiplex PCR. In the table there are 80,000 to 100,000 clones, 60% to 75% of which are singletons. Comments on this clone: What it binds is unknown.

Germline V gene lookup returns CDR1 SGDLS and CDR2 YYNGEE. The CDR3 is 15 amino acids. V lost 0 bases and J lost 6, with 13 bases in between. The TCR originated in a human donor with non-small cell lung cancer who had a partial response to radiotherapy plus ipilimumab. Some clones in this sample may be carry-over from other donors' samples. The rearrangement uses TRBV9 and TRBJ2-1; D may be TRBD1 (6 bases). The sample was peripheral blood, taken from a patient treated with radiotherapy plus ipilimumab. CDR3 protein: CASSVDPRGSNEQFF. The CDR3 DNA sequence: TGTGCCAGCAGCGTAGACCCCAGGGGCTCCAATGAGCAGTTCTTC.